This section outlines one T cell receptor (beta chain) sequence together with its context. Its antigen is undetermined. These data come from a study of CXCR3-negative and CXCR3-positive naive CD8 T cells. Study-wide background: The total count of TRB reads reached around 130 million, and each library contributed about 1.5 +/- 0.3 million.

CDR1 is MNHNY and CDR2 is SVGAGI in the germline V gene (reference sequence). The CDR3 length is 16 residues. Sorting was done in triplicate for each CD8+ T cell subset (about 280,000 cells each). The authors gated naive CD8+ T cells as CD45RO-CCR7+CD27+CD95-. Study-level results: Comparison of naive CXCR3-negative and CXCR3-positive cells revealed similar TRBV-TRBJ usage, while memory cells differed. Greater hydrophobicity was found in TRB CDR3s of CXCR3-positive naive cells than of CXCR3-negative naive cells.

UMI-tagged TRB cDNA libraries were built via 5' RACE. TCRdb reprocessed the 5' RACE reads; each CDR3 protein has one entry and no DNA is given. This repertoire comprises about 70,000 distinct CDR3 sequences; its ten largest clones make up approximately 0.76%. The chain recombines TRBV6-6 with TRBJ2-2; TCRdb outputs TRBD1, but without DNA this stays unchecked. The clonotype comes from a human donor in good health. Some clones in this sample may be carry-over from other donors' samples. Source material: naive CXCR3+ CD8+ T cells from blood. The subset was: CD45RO-CCR7+CD27+CD95- naive CD8+ T cells expressing CXCR3 (TNR3+). The chain's CDR3 is CASSLFPGAGTGELFF.